Below, one TCR beta chain is given with its context. Seattle cases were enrolled at active infection and followed longitudinally. The sample belongs to a study of blood T cell repertoires in COVID-19. Across the whole study: There were acute and convalescent COVID-19 samples, and they came from the United States, Italy and Spain. PBMCs, B-cell-depleted T cells, or T cells were the source of the cDNA or gDNA that made up the material.

Germline lookup yields CDR1 MNHEY and CDR2 SMNVEV (reference sequence). This CDR3 contains 17 residues. The trim removed 0 bases at V and 4 bases at J, leaving 7 bases unmatched. The authors' processing: From reference gene primer amplification, estimates of nucleated cell counts were derived. Profiling relied on immunoSEQ multiplex PCR, and the TCRdb table lists in-frame clones only, not all of them. That table gives V, J and clone size, and the DNA gave D and trimming. The top ten hold 12% of the sample, which has roughly 300,000 clones, roughly nine tenths seen once. Sequences were obtained from peripheral blood. This clonotype was obtained from a woman in her 30s with COVID-19, enrolled during active disease. This chain connects TRBV27 to TRBJ2-7; 12 bases line up with TRBD2. CDR3 DNA sequence: TGTGCCAGCAGTTTATCGACTCCTAGCGGGGGGGCGTACGAGCAGTACTTC. Translated: CASSLSTPSGGAYEQYF.